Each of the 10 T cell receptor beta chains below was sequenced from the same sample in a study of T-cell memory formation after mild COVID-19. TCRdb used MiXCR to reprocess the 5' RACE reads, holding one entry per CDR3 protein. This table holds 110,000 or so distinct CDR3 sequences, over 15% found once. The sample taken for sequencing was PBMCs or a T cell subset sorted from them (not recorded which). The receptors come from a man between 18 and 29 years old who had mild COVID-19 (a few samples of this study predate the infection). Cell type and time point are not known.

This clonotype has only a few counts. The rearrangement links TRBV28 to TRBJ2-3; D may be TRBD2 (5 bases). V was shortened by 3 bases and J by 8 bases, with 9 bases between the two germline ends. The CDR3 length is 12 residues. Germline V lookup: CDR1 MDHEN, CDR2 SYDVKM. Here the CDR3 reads CASSFRGGTQYF. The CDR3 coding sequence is TGTGCCAGCAGTTTCCGGGGTGGTACGCAGTATTTT.

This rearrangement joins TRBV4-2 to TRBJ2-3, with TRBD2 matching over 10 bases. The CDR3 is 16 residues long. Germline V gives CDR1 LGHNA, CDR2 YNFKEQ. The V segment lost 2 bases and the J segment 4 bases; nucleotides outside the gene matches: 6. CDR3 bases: TGTGCCAGCAGCCAATCGGCGACTAGCGGGTCAGATACGCAGTATTTT. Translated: CASSQSATSGSDTQYF.

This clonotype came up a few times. CDR3 residues: CASSLTTGIAYEQYF. CDR3 coding DNA: TGTGCCAGCAGTTTAACGACAGGAATCGCCTACGAGCAGTACTTC. The chain carries TRBV12-3 or TRBV12-4 and TRBJ2-7, with D possibly TRBD1 on 6 matching bases. Trimming cost V 2 bases and J 2 bases, with 13 bases left between them. The CDR3 is 15 amino acids.

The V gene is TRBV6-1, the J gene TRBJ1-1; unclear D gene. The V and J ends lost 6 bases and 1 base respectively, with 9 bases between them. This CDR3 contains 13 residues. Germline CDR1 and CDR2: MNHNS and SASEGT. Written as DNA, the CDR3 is TGTGCCAGCAGACCCACACCGAACACTGAAGCTTTCTTT. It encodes CASRPTPNTEAFF.

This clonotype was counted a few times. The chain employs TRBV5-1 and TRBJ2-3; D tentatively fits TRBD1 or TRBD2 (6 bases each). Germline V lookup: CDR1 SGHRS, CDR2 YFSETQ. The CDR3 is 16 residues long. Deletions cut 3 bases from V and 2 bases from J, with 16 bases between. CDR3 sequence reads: CASSWGVQGYTDTQYF. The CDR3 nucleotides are TGCGCCAGCAGCTGGGGGGTACAGGGATACACAGATACGCAGTATTTT.

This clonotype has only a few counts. The CDR3 DNA is TGTGCCAGCAGTTATCGGGGTATTGGCTATGGCTACACCTTC. Protein sequence: CASSYRGIGYGYTF. The chain carries TRBV6-5 and TRBJ1-2; the D is unclear. Trimming removed 3 bases from V and 4 bases from J, with 12 bases in between. Looked up from germline, CDR1 is MNHEY and CDR2 is SVGAGI. The CDR3 covers 14 residues.

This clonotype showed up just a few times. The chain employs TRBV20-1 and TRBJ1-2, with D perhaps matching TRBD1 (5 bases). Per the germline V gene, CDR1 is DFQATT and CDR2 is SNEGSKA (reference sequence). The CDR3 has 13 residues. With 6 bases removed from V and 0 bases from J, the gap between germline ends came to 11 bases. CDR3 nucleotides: TGCAGTGCCAGCAGGGAGTCTAACTATGGCTACACCTTC. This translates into CSASRESNYGYTF.

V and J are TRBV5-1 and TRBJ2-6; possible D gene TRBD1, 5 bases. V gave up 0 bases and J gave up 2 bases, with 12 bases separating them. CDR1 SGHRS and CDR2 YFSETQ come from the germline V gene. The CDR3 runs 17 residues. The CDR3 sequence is CASSLGGRAPGANVLTF. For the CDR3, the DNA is TGCGCCAGCAGCTTGGGAGGCAGGGCCCCTGGGGCCAACGTCCTGACTTTC.

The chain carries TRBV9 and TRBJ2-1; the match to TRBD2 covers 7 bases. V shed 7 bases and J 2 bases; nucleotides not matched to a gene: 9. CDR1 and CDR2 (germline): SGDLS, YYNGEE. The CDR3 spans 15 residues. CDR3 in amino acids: CASSGAGITYNEQFF. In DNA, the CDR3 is TGTGCCAGCTCCGGAGCGGGGATAACCTACAATGAGCAGTTCTTC. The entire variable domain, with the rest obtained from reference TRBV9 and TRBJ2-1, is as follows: DSGVTQTPKHLITATGQRVTLRCSPRSGDLSVYWYQQSLDQGLQFLIQYYNGEERAKGNILERFSAQQFPDLHSELNLSSLELGDSALYFCASSGAGITYNEQFFGPGTRLTVL.

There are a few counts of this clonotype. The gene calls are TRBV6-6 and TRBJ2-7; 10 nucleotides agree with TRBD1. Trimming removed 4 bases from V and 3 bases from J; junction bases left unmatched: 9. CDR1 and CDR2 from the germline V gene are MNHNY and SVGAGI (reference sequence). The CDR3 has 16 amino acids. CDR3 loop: CASSSLPGQGIYEQYF. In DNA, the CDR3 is TGTGCCAGCAGTTCACTACCGGGACAGGGGATCTACGAGCAGTACTTC.